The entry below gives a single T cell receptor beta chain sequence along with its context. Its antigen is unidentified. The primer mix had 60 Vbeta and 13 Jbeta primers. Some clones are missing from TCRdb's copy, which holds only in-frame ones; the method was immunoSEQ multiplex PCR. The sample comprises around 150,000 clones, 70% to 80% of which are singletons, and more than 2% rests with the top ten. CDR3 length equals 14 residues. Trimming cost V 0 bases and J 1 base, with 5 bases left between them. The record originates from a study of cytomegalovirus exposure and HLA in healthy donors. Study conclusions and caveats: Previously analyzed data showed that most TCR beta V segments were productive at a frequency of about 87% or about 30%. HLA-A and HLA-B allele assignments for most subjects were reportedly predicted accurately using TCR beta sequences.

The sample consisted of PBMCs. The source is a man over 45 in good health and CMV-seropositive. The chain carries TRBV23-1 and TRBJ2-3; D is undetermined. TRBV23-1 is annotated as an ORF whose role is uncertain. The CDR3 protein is CASSQSRGTDTQYF. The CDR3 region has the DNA TGCGCCAGCAGTCAATCACGGGGCACAGATACGCAGTATTTT.